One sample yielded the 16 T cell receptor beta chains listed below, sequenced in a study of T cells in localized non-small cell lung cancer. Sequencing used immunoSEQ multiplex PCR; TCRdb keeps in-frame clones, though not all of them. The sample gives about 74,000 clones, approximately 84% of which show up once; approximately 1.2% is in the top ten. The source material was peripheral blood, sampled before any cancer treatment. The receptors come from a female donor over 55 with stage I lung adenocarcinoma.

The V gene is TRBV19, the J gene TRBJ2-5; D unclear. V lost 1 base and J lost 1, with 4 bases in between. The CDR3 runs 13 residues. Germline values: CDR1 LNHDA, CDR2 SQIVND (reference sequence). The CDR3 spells CASSIGPQETQYF. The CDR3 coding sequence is TGTGCCAGTAGTATAGGGCCCCAAGAGACCCAGTACTTC.

The CDR3 loop is CASRTLEETQYF. The CDR3 coding sequence is TGTGCCAGCAGGACGTTGGAAGAGACCCAGTACTTC. The chain uses TRBV28 and TRBJ2-5; D is undetermined. This CDR3 contains 12 residues. Germline CDR1 and CDR2: MDHEN and SYDVKM. V was shortened by 6 bases and J by 3 bases, with 8 bases between the two germline ends.

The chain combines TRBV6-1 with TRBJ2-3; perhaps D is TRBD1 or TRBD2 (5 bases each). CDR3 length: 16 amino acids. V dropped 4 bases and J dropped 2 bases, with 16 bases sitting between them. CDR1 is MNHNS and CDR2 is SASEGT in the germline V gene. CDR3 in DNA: TGTGCCAGCAGTGTTAAACCGGGACGTAACACAGATACGCAGTATTTT. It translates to CASSVKPGRNTDTQYF.

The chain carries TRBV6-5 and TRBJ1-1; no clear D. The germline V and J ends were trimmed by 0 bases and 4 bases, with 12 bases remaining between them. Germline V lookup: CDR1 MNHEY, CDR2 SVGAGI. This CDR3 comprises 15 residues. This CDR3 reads CASSYSWGSTTEAFF. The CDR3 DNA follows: TGTGCCAGCAGTTACTCGTGGGGATCGACCACTGAAGCTTTCTTT.

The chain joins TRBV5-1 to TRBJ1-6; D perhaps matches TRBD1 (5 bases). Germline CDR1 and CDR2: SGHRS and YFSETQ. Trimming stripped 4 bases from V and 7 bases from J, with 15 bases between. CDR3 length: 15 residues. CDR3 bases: TGCGCCAGCAGCGGGGCCGGAGGGGTAAATTCACCCCTCCACTTT. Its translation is CASSGAGGVNSPLHF.

Here the CDR3 DNA reads TGTGCCAGCAGCTCCGGGACAGGGCCATCATCGCCCCAGCATTTT. Translating it yields CASSSGTGPSSPQHF. V is TRBV11-2 and J is TRBJ1-5; 9 bases agree with TRBD1. V trimming: 4 bases; J trimming: 9 bases; junction bases outside the gene matches: 10. CDR3 length: 15 amino acids. CDR1 is SGHAT, CDR2 FQNNGV, per germline.

CDR3 DNA sequence: TGTGCCAGCGGGCCAGAGCCGGCGGGGGGGAGGGCGCAGTATTTT. It specifies CASGPEPAGGRAQYF. The chain couples TRBV2 to TRBJ2-3; 9 bases are a match to TRBD2. V dropped 8 bases and J dropped 10; count of bases not matched to a gene: 16. The CDR3 extends over 15 amino acids. Germline-derived CDR1 and CDR2 are SNHLY and FYNNEI.

As DNA, the CDR3 is TGTGCCAGCACCCGAGGAAGAGGCTACACCTTC. This translates into CASTRGRGYTF. This chain links TRBV25-1 with TRBJ1-2, with no clear D. The germline V gene encodes CDR1 MGHDK and CDR2 SYGVNS. CDR3 length: 11 amino acids. V was cut by 7 bases and J by 8 bases, with 11 bases left in between.

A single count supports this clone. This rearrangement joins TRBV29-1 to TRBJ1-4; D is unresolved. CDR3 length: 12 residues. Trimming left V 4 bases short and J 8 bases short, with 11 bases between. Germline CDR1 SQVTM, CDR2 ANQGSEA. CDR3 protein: CSVVGSDEKLFF. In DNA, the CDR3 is TGCAGCGTTGTGGGGAGCGACGAAAAACTGTTTTTT.

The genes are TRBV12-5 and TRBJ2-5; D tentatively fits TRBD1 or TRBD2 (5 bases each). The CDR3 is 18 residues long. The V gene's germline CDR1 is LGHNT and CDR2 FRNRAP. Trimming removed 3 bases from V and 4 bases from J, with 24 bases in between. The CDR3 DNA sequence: TGTGCTAGTGGTTTTATGAAACAGGACCTAAAAGGAGGAGAGACCCAGTACTTC. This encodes CASGFMKQDLKGGETQYF.

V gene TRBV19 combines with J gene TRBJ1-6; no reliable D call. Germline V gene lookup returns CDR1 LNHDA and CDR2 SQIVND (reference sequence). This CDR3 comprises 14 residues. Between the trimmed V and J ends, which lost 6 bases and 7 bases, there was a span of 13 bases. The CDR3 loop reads CASSATASNSPLHF. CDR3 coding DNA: TGTGCCAGTAGCGCCACAGCCTCAAATTCACCCCTCCACTTT. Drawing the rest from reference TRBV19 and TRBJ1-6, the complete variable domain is DGGITQSPKYLFRKEGQNVTLSCEQNLNHDAMYWYRQDPGQGLRLIYYSQIVNDFQKGDIAEGYSVSREKKESFPLTVTSAQKNPTAFYLCASSATASNSPLHFGNGTRLTVT.

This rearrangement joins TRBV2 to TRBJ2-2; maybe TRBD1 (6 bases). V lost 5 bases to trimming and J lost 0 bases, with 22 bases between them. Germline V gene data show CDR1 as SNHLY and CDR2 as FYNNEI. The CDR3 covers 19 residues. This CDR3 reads CASSLRIFGQNANTGELFF. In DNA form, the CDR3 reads TGTGCCAGCAGTTTACGCATATTCGGACAGAACGCGAACACCGGGGAGCTGTTTTTT.

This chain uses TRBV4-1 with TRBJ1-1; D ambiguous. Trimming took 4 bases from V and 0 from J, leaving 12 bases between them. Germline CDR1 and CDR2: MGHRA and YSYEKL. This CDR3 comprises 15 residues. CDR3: CASSRYTILNTEAFF. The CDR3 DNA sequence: TGCGCCAGCAGCCGATATACTATTCTGAACACTGAAGCTTTCTTT.

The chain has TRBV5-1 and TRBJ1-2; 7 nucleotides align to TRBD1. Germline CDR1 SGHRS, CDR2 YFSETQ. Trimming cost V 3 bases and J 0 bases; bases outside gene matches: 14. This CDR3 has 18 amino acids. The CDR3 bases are TGCGCCAGCAGCTGGGCCCCCCCGACAGGGAATACTAACTATGGCTACACCTTC. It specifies CASSWAPPTGNTNYGYTF.

The CDR3 DNA is TGTGCCAGCAGCCGCGGGGTACTTGGGGAGACCCAGTACTTC. Translated, it gives CASSRGVLGETQYF. The gene calls are TRBV7-3 and TRBJ2-5, with a possible D match to TRBD2 (6 bases). Trimming took off 5 bases at V and 5 bases at J, with 15 bases between the two ends. This CDR3 contains 14 residues. Germline values: CDR1 SGHTA, CDR2 FQGTGA.

The CDR3 region has the DNA TGTGCCAGTAGCGGGACTAGCAGAACCGAAGAGACCCAGTACTTC. Protein: CASSGTSRTEETQYF. The chain is built from TRBV19 and TRBJ2-5, with 9 positions matching TRBD2. CDR3 length equals 15 residues. V lost 6 bases to trimming and J lost 3 bases; unmatched junction nucleotides: 8. CDR1 is LNHDA and CDR2 is SQIVND in the germline V gene (reference sequence).